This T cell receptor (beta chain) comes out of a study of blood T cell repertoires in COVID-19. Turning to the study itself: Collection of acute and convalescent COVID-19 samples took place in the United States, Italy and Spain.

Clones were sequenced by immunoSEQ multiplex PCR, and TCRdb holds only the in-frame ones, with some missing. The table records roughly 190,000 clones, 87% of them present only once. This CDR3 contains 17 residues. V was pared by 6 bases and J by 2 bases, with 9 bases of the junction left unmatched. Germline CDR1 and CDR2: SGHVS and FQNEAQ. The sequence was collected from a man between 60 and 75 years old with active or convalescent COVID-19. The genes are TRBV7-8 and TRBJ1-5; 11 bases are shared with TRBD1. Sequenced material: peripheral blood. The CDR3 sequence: CASSWTGGYIGNQPQHF. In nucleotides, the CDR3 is TGTGCCAGCAGTTGGACAGGGGGCTATATAGGCAATCAGCCCCAGCATTTT. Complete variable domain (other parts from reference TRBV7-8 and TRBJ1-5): GAGVSQSPRYKVAKRGQDVALRCDPISGHVSLFWYQQALGQGPEFLTYFQNEAQLDKSGLPSDRFFAERPEGSVSTLKIQRTQQEDSAVYLCASSWTGGYIGNQPQHFGDGTRLSIL.